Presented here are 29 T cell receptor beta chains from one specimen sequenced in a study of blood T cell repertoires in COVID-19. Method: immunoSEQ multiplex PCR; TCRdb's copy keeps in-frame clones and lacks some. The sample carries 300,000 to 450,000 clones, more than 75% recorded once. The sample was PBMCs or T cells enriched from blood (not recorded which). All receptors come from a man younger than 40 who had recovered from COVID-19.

CDR3 nucleotide sequence: TGTGCCAGCAGCTCGAGGGGGCCTGATACGCAGTATTTT. Protein sequence: CASSSRGPDTQYF. V gene TRBV7-9 combines with J gene TRBJ2-3, with 7 bases aligning to TRBD1. From germline, CDR1 is SEHNR and CDR2 FQNEAQ (reference sequence). CDR3 length: 13 residues. With V trimmed by 4 bases and J by 6 bases, 4 bases remained unmatched.

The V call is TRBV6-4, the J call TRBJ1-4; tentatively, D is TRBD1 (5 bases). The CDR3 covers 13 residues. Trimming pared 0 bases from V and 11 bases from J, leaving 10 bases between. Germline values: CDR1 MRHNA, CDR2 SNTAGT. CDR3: CASSDSGGRKLFF. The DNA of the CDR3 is TGTGCCAGCAGTGACTCCGGGGGACGGAAACTGTTTTTT.

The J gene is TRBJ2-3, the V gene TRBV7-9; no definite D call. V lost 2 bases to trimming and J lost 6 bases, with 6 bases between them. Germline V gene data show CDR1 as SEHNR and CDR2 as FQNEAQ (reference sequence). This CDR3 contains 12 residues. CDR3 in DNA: TGTGCCAGCAGCTTACGGGTGGATACGCAGTATTTT. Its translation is CASSLRVDTQYF.

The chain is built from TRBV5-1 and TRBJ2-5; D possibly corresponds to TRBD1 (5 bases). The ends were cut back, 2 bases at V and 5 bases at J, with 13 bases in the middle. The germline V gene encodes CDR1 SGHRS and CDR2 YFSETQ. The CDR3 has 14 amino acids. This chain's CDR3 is CASSLGQGYETQYF. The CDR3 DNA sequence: TGCGCCAGCAGCTTAGGCCAGGGCTACGAGACCCAGTACTTC.

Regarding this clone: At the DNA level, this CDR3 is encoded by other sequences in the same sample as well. CDR3 region: CASSQAVNQPQHF. CDR3 bases: TGTGCCAGCAGCCAAGCCGTAAATCAGCCCCAGCATTTT. The chain uses TRBV3-1 (or the pseudogene TRBV3-2) and TRBJ1-5; no definite D call. The CDR3 covers 13 residues. Germline values: CDR1 LGHDT, CDR2 YNNKEL (reference sequence). Trimming removed 1 base at V and 4 bases at J, with 5 bases between.

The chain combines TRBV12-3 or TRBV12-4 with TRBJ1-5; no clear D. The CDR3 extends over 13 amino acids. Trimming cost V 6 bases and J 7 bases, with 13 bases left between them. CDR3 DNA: TGTGCCAGCAGCTTCAGGCTTTTGCAGCCCCAGCATTTT. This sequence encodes CASSFRLLQPQHF.

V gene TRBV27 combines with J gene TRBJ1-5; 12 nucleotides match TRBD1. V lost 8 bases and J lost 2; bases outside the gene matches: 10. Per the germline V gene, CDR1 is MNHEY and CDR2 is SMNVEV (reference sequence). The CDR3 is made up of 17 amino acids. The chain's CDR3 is CASAGQGAGIRNQPQHF. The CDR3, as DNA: TGTGCCAGCGCGGGACAGGGGGCTGGTATTCGCAATCAGCCCCAGCATTTT.

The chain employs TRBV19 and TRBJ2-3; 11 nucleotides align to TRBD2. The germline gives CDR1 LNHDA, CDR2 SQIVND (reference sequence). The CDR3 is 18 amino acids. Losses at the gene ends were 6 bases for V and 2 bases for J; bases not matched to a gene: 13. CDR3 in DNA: TGTGCCAGTAGCCCCGGGGCTAGCGGGGGGACCTTCACAGATACGCAGTATTTT. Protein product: CASSPGASGGTFTDTQYF.

The CDR3 loop is CASSGGGKETQYF. The CDR3 DNA is TGTGCCAGCAGCGGGGGGGGGAAAGAGACCCAGTACTTC. This chain connects TRBV5-4 to TRBJ2-5, with TRBD2 matching over 7 bases. The J segment lost 3 bases and the V segment lost 4 bases, leaving 3 bases of the junction unmatched. Germline V gene lookup returns CDR1 SGHNT and CDR2 YYREEE (reference sequence). The CDR3 is made up of 13 amino acids. The complete variable domain, with remaining parts taken from reference TRBV5-4 and TRBJ2-5, reads ETGVTQSPTHLIKTRGQQVTLRCSSQSGHNTVSWYQQALGQGPQFIFQYYREEENGRGNFPPRFSGLQFPNYSSELNVNALELDDSALYLCASSGGGKETQYFGPGTRLLVL.

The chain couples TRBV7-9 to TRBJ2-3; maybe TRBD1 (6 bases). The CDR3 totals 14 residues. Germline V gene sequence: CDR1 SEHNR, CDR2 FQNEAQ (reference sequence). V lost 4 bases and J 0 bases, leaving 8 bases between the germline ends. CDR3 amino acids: CASSSRGSTDTQYF. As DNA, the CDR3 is TGTGCCAGCAGCTCGAGGGGGAGCACAGATACGCAGTATTTT.

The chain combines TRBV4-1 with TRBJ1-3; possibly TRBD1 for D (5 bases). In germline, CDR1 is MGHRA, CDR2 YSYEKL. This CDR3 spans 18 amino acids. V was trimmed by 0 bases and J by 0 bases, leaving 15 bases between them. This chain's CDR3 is CASSQEFYRRSSGNTIYF. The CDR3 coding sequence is TGCGCCAGCAGCCAAGAATTTTACAGGCGTAGCTCTGGAAACACCATATATTTT.

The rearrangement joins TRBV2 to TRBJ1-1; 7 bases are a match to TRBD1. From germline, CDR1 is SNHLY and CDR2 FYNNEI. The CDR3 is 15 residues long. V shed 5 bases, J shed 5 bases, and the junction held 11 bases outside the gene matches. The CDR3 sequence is CASSPRTGLGTEAFF. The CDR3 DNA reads TGTGCCAGCAGTCCCCGGACAGGACTGGGTACTGAAGCTTTCTTT.

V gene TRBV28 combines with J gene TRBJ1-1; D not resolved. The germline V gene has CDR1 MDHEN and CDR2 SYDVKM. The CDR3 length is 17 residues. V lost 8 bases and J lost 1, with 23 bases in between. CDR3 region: CASAQRSSPIGNTEAFF. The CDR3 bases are TGTGCCAGCGCCCAGCGGAGTTCCCCGATTGGGAACACTGAAGCTTTCTTT.

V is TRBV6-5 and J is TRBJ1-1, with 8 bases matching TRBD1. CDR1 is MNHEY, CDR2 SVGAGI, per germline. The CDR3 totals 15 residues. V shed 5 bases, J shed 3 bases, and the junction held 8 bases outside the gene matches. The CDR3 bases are TGTGCCAGCAGTCCTAGGGACAGGCGGTACACTGAAGCTTTCTTT. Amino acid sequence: CASSPRDRRYTEAFF.

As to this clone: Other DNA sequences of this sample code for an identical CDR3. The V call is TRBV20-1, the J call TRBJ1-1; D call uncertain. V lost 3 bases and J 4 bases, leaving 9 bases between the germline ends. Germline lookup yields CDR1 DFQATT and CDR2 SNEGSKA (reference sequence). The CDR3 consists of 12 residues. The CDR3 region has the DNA TGCAGTGCTAGTCAGGCCACCACTGAAGCTTTCTTT. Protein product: CSASQATTEAFF.

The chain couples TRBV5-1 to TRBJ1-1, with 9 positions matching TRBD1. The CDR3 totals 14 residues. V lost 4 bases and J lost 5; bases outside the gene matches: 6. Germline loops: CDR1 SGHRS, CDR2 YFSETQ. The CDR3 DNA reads TGCGCCAGCAGCCACCCGACAGGGGGGACTGAAGCTTTCTTT. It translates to CASSHPTGGTEAFF. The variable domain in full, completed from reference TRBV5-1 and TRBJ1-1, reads KAGVTQTPRYLIKTRGQQVTLSCSPISGHRSVSWYQQTPGQGLQFLFEYFSETQRNKGNFPGRFSGRQFSNSRSEMNVSTLELGDSALYLCASSHPTGGTEAFFGQGTRLTVV.

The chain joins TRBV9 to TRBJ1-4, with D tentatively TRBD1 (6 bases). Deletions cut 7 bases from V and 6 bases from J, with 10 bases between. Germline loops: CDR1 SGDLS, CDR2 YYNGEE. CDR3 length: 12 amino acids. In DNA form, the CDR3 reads TGTGCCAGCGGCCCAGGGGATGAAAAACTGTTTTTT. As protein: CASGPGDEKLFF.

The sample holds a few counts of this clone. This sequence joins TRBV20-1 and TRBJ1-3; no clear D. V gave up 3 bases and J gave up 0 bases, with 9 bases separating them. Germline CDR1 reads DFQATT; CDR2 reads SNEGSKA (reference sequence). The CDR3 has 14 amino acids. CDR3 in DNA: TGCAGTGCTAGTAACACGAACTCTGGAAACACCATATATTTT. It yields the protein CSASNTNSGNTIYF.

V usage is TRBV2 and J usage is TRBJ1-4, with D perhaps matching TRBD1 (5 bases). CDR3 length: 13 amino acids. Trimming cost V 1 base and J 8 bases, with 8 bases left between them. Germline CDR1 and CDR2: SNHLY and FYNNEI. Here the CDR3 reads CASSEGPGEKLFF. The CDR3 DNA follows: TGTGCCAGCAGTGAAGGGCCAGGGGAAAAACTGTTTTTT. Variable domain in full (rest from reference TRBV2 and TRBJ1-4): EPEVTQTPSHQVTQMGQEVILRCVPISNHLYFYWYRQILGQKVEFLVSFYNNEISEKSEIFDDQFSVERPDGSNFTLKIRSTKLEDSAMYFCASSEGPGEKLFFGSGTQLSVL.

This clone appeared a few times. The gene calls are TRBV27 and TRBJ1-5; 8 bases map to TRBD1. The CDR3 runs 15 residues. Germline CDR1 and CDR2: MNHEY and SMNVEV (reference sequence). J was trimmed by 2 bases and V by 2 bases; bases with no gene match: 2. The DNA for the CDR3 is TGTGCCAGCAGTTTAAGGGGACAGGGCAATCAGCCCCAGCATTTT. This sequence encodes CASSLRGQGNQPQHF.

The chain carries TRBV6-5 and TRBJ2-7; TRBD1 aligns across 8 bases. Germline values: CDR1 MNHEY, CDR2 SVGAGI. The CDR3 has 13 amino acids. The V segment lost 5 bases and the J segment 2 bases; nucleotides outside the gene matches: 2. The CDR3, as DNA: TGTGCCAGCAGTAGGGACAGGACCTACGAGCAGTACTTC. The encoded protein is CASSRDRTYEQYF.

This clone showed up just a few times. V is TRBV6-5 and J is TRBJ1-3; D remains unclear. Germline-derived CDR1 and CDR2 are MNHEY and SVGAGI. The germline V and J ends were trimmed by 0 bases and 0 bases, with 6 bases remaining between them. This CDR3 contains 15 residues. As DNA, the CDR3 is TGTGCCAGCAGTTACTCGTTCGGCTCTGGAAACACCATATATTTT. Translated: CASSYSFGSGNTIYF.

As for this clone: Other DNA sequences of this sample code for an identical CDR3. Here the CDR3 reads CASSLDRGQETQYF. The DNA for the CDR3 is TGCGCCAGCAGCTTGGACAGGGGGCAGGAGACCCAGTACTTC. The chain has TRBV5-1 and TRBJ2-5, with 9 bases lining up with TRBD1. Trimming cost V 0 bases and J 5 bases; bases outside gene matches: 2. Germline V lookup: CDR1 SGHRS, CDR2 YFSETQ. The CDR3 runs to 14 residues.

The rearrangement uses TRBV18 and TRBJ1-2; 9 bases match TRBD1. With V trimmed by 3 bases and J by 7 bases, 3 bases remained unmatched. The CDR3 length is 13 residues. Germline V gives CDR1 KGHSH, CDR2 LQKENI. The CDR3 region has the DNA TGTGCCAGCTCACCGGGGGACAGGGTTGGCTACACCTTC. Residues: CASSPGDRVGYTF.

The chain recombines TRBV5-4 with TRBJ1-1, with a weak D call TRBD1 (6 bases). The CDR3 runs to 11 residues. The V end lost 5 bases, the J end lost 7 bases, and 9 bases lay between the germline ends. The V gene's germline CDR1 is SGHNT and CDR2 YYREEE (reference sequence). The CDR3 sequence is CASSSGVEAFF. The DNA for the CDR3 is TGTGCCAGCAGTTCAGGGGTTGAAGCTTTCTTT.

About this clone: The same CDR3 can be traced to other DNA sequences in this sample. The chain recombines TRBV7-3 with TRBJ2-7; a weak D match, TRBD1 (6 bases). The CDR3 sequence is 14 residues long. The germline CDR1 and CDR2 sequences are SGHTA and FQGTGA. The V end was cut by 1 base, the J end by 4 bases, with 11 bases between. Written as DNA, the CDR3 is TGTGCCAGCAGCTTAAGTGGGCAGGGGTACGAGCAGTACTTC. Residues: CASSLSGQGYEQYF.

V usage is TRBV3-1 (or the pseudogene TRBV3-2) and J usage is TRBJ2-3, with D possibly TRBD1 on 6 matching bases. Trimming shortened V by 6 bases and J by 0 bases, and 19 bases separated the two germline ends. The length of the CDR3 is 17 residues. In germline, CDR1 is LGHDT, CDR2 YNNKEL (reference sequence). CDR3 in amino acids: CASRATGQMTSTDTQYF. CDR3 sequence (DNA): TGTGCCAGCAGGGCAACGGGACAAATGACTAGCACAGATACGCAGTATTTT.

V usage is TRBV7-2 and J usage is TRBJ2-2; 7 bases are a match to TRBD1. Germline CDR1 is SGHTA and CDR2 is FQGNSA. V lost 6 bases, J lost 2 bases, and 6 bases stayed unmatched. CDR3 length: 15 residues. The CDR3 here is CASRLGQFNTGELFF. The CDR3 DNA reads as TGTGCCAGCAGACTGGGACAGTTCAACACCGGGGAGCTGTTTTTT.

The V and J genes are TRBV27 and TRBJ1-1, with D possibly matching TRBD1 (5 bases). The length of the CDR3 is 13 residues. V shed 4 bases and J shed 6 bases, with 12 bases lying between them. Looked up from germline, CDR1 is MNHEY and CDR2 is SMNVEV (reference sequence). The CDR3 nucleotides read TGTGCCAGCAGTTCCCCTCCGGGGGCTGAAGCTTTCTTT. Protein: CASSSPPGAEAFF.